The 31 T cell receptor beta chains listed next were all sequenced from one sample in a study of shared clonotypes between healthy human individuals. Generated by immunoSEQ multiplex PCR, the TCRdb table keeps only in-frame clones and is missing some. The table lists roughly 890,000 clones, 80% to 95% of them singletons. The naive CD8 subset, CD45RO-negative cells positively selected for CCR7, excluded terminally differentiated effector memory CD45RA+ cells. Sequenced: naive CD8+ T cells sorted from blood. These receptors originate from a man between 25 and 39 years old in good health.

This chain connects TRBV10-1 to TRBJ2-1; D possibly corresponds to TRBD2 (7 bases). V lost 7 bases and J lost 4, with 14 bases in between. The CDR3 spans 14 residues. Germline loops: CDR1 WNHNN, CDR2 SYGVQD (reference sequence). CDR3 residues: CASTFRGAYNEQFF. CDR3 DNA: TGCGCCAGCACCTTTCGGGGGGCGTACAATGAGCAGTTCTTC.

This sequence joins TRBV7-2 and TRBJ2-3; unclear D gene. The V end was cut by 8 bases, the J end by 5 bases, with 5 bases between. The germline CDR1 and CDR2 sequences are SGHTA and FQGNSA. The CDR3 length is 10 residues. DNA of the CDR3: TGTGCCAGCGAGAGAGATACGCAGTATTTT. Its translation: CASERDTQYF.

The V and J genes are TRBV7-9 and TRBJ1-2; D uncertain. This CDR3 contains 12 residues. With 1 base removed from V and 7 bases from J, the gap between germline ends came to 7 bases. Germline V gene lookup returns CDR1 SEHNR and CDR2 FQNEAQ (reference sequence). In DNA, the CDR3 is TGTGCCAGCAGCTTAGACACCTTTGGCTACACCTTC. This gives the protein CASSLDTFGYTF.

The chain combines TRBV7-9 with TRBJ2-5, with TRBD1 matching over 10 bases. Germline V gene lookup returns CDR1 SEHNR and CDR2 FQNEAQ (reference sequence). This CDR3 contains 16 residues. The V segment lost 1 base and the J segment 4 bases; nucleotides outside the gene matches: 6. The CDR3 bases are TGTGCCAGCAGCTTAGACCCGGGACAGGGGCTAGAGACCCAGTACTTC. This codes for CASSLDPGQGLETQYF.

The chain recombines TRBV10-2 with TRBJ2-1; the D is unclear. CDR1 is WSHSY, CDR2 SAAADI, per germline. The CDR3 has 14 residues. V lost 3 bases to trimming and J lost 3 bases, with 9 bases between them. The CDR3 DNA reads TGCGCCAGCAGTGATTTAGCAAACTACAATGAGCAGTTCTTC. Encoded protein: CASSDLANYNEQFF.

CDR3 loop: CSVEDRGGRADEQFF. CDR3 sequence (DNA): TGCAGCGTTGAAGATAGGGGCGGGAGGGCCGATGAGCAGTTCTTC. V and J are TRBV29-1 and TRBJ2-1; 9 bases line up with TRBD2. The V gene end was trimmed by 0 bases and the J gene end by 8 bases; junction bases not matched to a gene: 8. Germline V gene sequence: CDR1 SQVTM, CDR2 ANQGSEA. CDR3 size: 15 residues.

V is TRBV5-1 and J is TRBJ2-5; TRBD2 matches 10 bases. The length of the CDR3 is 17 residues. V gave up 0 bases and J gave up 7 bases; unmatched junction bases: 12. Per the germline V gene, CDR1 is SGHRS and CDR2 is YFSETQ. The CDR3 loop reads CASSLAGSGRPDGTQYF. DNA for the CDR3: TGCGCCAGCAGCTTGGCCGGTAGCGGGAGGCCGGATGGGACCCAGTACTTC. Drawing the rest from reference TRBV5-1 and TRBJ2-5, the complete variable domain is KAGVTQTPRYLIKTRGQQVTLSCSPISGHRSVSWYQQTPGQGLQFLFEYFSETQRNKGNFPGRFSGRQFSNSRSEMNVSTLELGDSALYLCASSLAGSGRPDGTQYFGPGTRLLVL.

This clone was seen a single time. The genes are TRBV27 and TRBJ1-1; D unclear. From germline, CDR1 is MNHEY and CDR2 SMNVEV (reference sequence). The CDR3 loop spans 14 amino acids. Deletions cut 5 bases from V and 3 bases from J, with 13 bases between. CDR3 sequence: CASSPNLEDTEAFF. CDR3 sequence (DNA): TGTGCCAGCAGTCCCAATTTAGAGGACACTGAAGCTTTCTTT.

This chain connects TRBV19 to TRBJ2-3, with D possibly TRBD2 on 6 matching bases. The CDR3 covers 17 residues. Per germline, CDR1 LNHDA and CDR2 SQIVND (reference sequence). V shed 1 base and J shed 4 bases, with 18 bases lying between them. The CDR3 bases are TGTGCCAGTAGTATAGGGTCGGGAGCCTATCCCTCAGATACGCAGTATTTT. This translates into CASSIGSGAYPSDTQYF.

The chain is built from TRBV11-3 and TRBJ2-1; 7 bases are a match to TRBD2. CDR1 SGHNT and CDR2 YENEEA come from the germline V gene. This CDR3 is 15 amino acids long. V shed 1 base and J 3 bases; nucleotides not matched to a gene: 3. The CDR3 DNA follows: TGTGCCAGCAGCTTAGCGGCGGGAGTCTACAATGAGCAGTTCTTC. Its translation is CASSLAAGVYNEQFF.

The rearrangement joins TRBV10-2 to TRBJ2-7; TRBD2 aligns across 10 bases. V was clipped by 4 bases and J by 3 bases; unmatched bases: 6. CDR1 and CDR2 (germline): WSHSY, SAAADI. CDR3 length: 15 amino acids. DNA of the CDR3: TGCGCCAGCAGTGCAGGGGCTAGCGGGAGCTACGAGCAGTACTTC. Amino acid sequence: CASSAGASGSYEQYF.

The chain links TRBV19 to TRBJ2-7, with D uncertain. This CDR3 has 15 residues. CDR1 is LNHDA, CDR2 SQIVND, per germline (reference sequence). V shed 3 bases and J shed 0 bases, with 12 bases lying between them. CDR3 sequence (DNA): TGTGCCAGTAGTATTGATCATTCGTACTCCTACGAGCAGTACTTC. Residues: CASSIDHSYSYEQYF.

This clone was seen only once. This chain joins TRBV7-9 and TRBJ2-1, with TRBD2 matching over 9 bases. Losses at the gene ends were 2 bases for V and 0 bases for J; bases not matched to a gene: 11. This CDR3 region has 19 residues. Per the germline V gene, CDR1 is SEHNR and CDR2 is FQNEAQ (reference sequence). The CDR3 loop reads CASSLRLGAGGPSYNEQFF. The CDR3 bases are TGTGCCAGCAGCTTAAGGCTCGGAGCGGGAGGCCCCTCCTACAATGAGCAGTTCTTC.

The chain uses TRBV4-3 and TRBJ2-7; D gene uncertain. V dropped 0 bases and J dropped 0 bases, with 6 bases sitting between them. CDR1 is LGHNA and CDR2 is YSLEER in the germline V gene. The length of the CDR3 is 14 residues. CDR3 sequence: CASSQERVSYEQYF. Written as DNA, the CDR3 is TGCGCCAGCAGCCAAGAACGGGTCTCCTACGAGCAGTACTTC.

As DNA, the CDR3 is TGTGCCAGCAGTGACCCCGAAAGCGGGAGGGCCAGAGATACGCAGTATTTT. Translation gives CASSDPESGRARDTQYF. The V and J genes are TRBV28 and TRBJ2-3; 10 nucleotides match TRBD2. The ends lost 5 bases at V and 5 bases at J; junction bases unmatched: 13. Germline CDR1 and CDR2: MDHEN and SYDVKM. This CDR3 comprises 17 residues. The variable domain in full, completed from reference TRBV28 and TRBJ2-3, reads DVKVTQSSRYLVKRTGEKVFLECVQDMDHENMFWYRQDPGLGLRLIYFSYDVKMKEKGDIPEGYSVSREKKERFSLILESASTNQTSMYLCASSDPESGRARDTQYFGPGTRLTVL.

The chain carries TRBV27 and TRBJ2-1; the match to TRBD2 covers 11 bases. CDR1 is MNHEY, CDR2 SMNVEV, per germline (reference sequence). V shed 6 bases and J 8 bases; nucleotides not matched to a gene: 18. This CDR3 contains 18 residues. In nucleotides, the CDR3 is TGTGCCAGCAGCAACTCCCGAACCGGGCTAGCGGGAGGCCATGAGCAGTTCTTC. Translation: CASSNSRTGLAGGHEQFF.

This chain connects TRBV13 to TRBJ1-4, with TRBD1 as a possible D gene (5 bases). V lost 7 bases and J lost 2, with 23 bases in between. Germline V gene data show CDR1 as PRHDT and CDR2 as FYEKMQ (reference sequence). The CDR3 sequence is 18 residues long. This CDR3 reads CASTTGGGQGLTNEKLFF. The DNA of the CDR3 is TGTGCCAGCACCACTGGAGGTGGGCAGGGTCTGACTAATGAAAAACTGTTTTTT. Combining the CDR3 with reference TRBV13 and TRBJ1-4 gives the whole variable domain AAGVIQSPRHLIKEKRETATLKCYPIPRHDTVYWYQQGPGQDPQFLISFYEKMQSDKGSIPDRFSAQQFSDYHSELNMSSLELGDSALYFCASTTGGGQGLTNEKLFFGSGTQLSVL.

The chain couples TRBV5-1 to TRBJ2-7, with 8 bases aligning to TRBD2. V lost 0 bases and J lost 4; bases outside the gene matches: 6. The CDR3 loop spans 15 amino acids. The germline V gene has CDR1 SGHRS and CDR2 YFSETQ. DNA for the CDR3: TGCGCCAGCAGCTTGGCCTTGGGACTAGTGTACGAGCAGTACTTC. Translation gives CASSLALGLVYEQYF.

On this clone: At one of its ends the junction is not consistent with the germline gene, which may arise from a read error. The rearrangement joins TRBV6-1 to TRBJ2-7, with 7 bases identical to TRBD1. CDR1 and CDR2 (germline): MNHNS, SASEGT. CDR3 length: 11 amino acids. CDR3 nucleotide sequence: TGTGCCGGCAGACAGGGTGGCGAGCAGTACTTC. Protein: CAGRQGGEQYF.

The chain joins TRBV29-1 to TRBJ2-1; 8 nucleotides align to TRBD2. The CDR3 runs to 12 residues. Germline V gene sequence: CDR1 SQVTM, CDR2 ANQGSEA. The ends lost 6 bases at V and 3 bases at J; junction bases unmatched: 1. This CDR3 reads CSVLAGYNEQFF. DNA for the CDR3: TGCAGCGTGCTAGCGGGCTACAATGAGCAGTTCTTC.

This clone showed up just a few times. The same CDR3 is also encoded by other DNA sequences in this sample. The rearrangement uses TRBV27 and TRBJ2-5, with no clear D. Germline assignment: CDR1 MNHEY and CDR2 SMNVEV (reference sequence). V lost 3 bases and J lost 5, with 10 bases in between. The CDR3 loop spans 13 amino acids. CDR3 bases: TGTGCCAGCAGTTTGTTTGGCCGGGAGACCCAGTACTTC. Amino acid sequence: CASSLFGRETQYF.

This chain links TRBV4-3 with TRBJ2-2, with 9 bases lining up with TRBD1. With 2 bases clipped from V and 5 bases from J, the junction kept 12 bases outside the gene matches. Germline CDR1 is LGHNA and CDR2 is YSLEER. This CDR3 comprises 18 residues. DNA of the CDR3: TGCGCCAGCAGCCAATTTCAAAGGACAGGGGACCGGACCGGGGAGCTGTTTTTT. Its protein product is CASSQFQRTGDRTGELFF.

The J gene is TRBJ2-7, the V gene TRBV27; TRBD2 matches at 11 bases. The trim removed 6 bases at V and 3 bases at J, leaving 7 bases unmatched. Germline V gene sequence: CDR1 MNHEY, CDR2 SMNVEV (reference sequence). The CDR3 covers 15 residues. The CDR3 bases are TGTGCCAGCAGACTAAGACTAGCGGGGAACTACGAGCAGTACTTC. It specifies CASRLRLAGNYEQYF.

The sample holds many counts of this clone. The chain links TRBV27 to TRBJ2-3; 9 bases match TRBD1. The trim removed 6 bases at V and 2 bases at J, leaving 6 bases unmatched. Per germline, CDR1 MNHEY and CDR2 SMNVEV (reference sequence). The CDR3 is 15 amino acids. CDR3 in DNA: TGTGCCAGCAGCGGGGACAGGGTTCCCACAGATACGCAGTATTTT. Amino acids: CASSGDRVPTDTQYF.

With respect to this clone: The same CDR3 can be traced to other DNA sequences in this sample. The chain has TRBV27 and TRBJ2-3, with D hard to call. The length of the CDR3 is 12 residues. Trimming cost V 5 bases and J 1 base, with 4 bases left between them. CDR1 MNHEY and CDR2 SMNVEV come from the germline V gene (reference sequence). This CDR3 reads CASSRRTDTQYF. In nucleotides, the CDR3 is TGTGCCAGCAGTCGGCGCACAGATACGCAGTATTTT.

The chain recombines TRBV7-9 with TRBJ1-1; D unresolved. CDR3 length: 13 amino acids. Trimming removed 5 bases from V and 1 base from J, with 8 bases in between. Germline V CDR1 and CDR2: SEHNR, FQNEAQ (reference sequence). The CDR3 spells CASSPKGNTEAFF. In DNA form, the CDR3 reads TGTGCCAGCAGCCCGAAGGGGAACACTGAAGCTTTCTTT.

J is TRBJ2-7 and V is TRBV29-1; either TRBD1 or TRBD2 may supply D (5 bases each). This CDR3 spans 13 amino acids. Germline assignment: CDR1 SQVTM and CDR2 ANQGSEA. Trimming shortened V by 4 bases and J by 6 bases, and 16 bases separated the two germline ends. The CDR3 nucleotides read TGCAGCGTTGCTCCGGGACCCCTGAGCGAGCAGTACTTC. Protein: CSVAPGPLSEQYF.

The CDR3: CASSSSGRGDYNEQFF. The CDR3 DNA follows: TGTGCCAGCAGTTCTAGCGGGAGGGGAGACTACAATGAGCAGTTCTTC. The chain employs TRBV27 and TRBJ2-1; 12 nucleotides agree with TRBD2. V dropped 4 bases and J dropped 3; count of bases not matched to a gene: 4. The CDR3 has 16 amino acids. Germline loops: CDR1 MNHEY, CDR2 SMNVEV (reference sequence).

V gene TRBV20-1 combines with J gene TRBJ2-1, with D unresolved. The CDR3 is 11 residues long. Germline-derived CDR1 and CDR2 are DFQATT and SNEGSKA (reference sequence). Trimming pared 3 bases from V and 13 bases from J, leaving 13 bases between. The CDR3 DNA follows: TGCAGTGCTAGGGGGTTGGACCCACAGTTCTTC. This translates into CSARGLDPQFF.

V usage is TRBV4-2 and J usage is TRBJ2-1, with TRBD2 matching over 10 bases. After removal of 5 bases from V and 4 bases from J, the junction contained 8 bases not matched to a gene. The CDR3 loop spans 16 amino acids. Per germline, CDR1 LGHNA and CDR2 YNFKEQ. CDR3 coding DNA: TGTGCCAGCAGCGAAGGCAGCGGGAGGGCTTACAATGAGCAGTTCTTC. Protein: CASSEGSGRAYNEQFF.

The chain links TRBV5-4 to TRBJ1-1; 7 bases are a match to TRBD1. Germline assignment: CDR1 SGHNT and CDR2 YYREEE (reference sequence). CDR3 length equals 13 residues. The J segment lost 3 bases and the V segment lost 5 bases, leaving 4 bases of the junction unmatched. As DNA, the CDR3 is TGTGCCAGCAGTCCTACAGGGGACACTGAAGCTTTCTTT. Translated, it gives CASSPTGDTEAFF.